This T cell receptor (beta chain) is drawn from a study of T-cell memory formation after mild COVID-19. The overall study: In these data, TCR clusters were largely donor specific.

From the 5' RACE reads, TCRdb called clonotypes with MiXCR, one entry per CDR3 protein. Of 350,000 to 500,000 distinct CDR3 sequences in the sample, 15% to 20% were seen once. With respect to this clonotype: The antigen remains undetermined.

Notes on the study in general: Some clones that responded turned up in pre-infection memory, which suggests that cross-reactive memory joined in.

Trimming removed 0 bases from V and 2 bases from J; junction bases left unmatched: 5. Germline loops: CDR1 DFQATT, CDR2 SNEGSKA (reference sequence). This CDR3 region has 15 residues. The sequence derives from an adult woman who had mild COVID-19 (a few samples of this study predate the infection). Cell type and time point are not known. The chain joins TRBV20-1 to TRBJ2-3; 7 bases match TRBD2. The sequencing input was PBMCs or a T cell subset sorted from them (not recorded which). CDR3 sequence: CSAREGGRLTDTQYF. The CDR3 nucleotides read TGCAGTGCTAGAGAGGGAGGGCGCCTCACAGATACGCAGTATTTT.